Listed below are T cell receptor beta chains from one sample, sequenced in a study of cytomegalovirus exposure and HLA in healthy donors. Libraries were prepared by immunoSEQ multiplex PCR; TCRdb keeps only in-frame clonotypes and omits some of them. The sample records a few hundred thousand clones, about 90% being singletons. The sequenced sample was PBMCs. The receptors were sampled from a man aged 18 to 35 in good health and CMV-seropositive. The CDR3 runs from the conserved cysteine through the conserved F or W. Each record gives: V gene, CDR3 protein.

TRBV11-3 | CASSPRTGGISNQPQHF
TRBV9 | CASSVGLLGTEKNYGYTF
TRBV4-2 | CASSPRSSGSTEQYF
TRBV6-1 | CASSGEASGTLARQFF
TRBV27 | CASRPDDREGYEWGYTF
TRBV5-4 | CASSLGQPYGYTF
TRBV27 | CASSPIAGVAGELFF
TRBV6-5 | CASISPEGGNEQYF
TRBV6-5 | CASSYNGESQYF
TRBV28 | CASSDGPNEQFF
TRBV2 | CASSEGSPGELFF
TRBV25-1 | CASSRASGGPEQYF
TRBV25-1 | CASSEDGDTQYF
TRBV9 | CASSTTTGAEQFF
TRBV30 | CAWSVRLAGGGDPSYEQYF
TRBV30 | CAWSPGTTHYEQYF
TRBV30 | CAWSVGANTGELFF
TRBV7-8 | CASTDERRLTYEQYF
TRBV6-5 | CASRGGTHTGELFF
TRBV28 | CASSLAFSTGQYF
TRBV5-1 | CASSLAETDTQYF
TRBV28 | CASSDDRGYEQYF
TRBV30 | CAWGNGQGRETQYF
TRBV5-1 | CASSPGQGRSDTQYF
TRBV2 | CASRGTGLVSGYTF
TRBV5-1 | CASTPFPLGTSGEGQYF
TRBV4-1 | CASSHPGDHEQYF
TRBV5-4 | CASSSQTGNTIYF
TRBV7-9 | CASSFSGAWNTGELFF
TRBV2 | CASSRDSLMNTEAFF
TRBV6-5 | CASRPPGTFYGYTF
TRBV25-1 | CASSAPGTVIYGYTF
TRBV2 | CASSEQGFDQPQHF
TRBV7-9 | CASSSTSGYSYEQYF
TRBV5-1 | CASSSDRFEAFF